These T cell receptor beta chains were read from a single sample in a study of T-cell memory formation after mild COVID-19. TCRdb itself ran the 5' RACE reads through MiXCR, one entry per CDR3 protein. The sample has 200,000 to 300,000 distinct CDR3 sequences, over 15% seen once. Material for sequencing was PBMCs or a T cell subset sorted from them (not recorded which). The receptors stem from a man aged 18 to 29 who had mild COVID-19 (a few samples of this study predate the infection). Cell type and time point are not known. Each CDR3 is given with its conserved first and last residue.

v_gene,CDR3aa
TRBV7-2,CASSLVGGAYNEQFF
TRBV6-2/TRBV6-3,CASSYLQGGETQYF
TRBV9,CASSAGQGLQETQYF
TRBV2,CASTVRSTGGRSPLHF
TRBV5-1,CASSLVGAVQETQYF
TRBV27,CASSERTSGGASEQFF
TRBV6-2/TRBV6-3,CASSYLGAEAFF
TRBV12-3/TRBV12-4,CASRKGMGTEAFF
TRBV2,CASSRRGSDEQFF
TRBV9,CASSDGLAGPGEQFF
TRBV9,CASSVATGGNYGYTF
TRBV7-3,CASSERGGIETQYF
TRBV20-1,CSARVGERYGYTF
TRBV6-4,CASSALAGGTDTQYF
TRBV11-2,CASHSTWDETQYF
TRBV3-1,CASSLLQGTEAFF
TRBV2,CASSGLNTEAFF
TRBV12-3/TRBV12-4,CASSFGGRTEAFF
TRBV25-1,CASSGTGKYQPQHF
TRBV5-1,CASSLSGVSYNEQFF
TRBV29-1,CSVEDTAYGYTF
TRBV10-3,CAISEGHAQDRKNIQYF
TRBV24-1,CATSGAGETQYF
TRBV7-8,CASSTERQGAGVNTEAFF
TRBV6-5,CASSYTLGNTQYF
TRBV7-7,CASSLLPGGRTDTQYF
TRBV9,CASSAGGSGQPYEQYF
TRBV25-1,CASSDRLSQETQYF
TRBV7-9,CASSLAQGSPLHF
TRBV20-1,CSAEPGEKLFF
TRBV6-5,CASSYFAGQGYEQYF
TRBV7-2,CASSLARPSTDTQYF
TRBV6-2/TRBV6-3,CASSYSAAPNTGELFF
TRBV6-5,CASSRGRRYQETQYF
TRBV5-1,CASSKGTEDNEQFF
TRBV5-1,CASSSYEGTEAFF
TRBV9,CASSVGGLAGAWNTGELFF
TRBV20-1,CSARRGGGQPQHF
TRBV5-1,CASSLGDSRPEAFF
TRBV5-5,CASSLGPGQNYNEQFF
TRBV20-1,CSARGAGTYEKLFF
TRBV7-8,CASSLGPLYEQYF
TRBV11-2,CASSSGGGSETQYF
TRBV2,CASSEGGSWGAQETQYF
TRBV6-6,CASSYALGRETQYF
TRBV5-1,CASSLVGGSQPQHF
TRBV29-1,CSGRQVLNTEAFF
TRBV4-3,CASSQVSGNTIYF
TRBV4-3,CASSQGPGLQETQYF
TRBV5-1,CASSPIPGETQYF
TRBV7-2,CASSLGRLPETQYF
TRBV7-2,CASSLDRGYFYEQYF
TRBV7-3,CASSLQAQETQYF
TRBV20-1,CSAFRSFELREQFF